This T cell receptor (beta chain) comes out of a study of T cell responses to AZD1222 COVID-19 vaccine. Overall study findings and caveats: Seropositive AZD1222 recipients at baseline numbered only five to seven. Reports indicate that nearly half of spike-specific TCRs are directed at unmutated variant regions.

As regards this clone: Its antigen is currently unknown.

Clones were read by immunoSEQ multiplex PCR, and TCRdb kept only the in-frame ones, dropping some. The table lists 140,000 or so clones, less than 95% of them singletons. Germline V CDR1 and CDR2: DFQATT, SNEGSKA (reference sequence). Trimming took 3 bases from V and 4 from J; bases not matched to a gene: 22. The CDR3 has 20 residues. The material sequenced was peripheral blood, taken 28 days after the second dose of the MenACWY control vaccine. The chain recombines TRBV20-1 with TRBJ1-1; 11 nucleotides agree with TRBD1. This receptor was taken from an adult who received the MenACWY meningococcal vaccine as a control. CDR3 DNA sequence: TGCAGTGCTAGTGATGGGGTTCCCCCGGACAGGGGGCGCTGGGGCACTGAAGCTTTCTTT. Protein sequence: CSASDGVPPDRGRWGTEAFF.